A selection of T cell receptor beta chains follows, all from one sample in a study of response to subunit inactivated influenza vaccine. TCRdb ran MiXCR on the RT-PCR reads and lists one entry per CDR3 protein. The table records hundreds of thousands of distinct CDR3 sequences, 12% to 15% of them present only once. Here the sequenced sample was PBMCs from blood, taken about 14 days before vaccination. Receptor source: a man between 45 and 60 years old who received an inactivated influenza vaccine. The CDR3 runs from the conserved cysteine through the conserved F or W. A D gene is named only where the DNA matches it firmly. The listing skips clone size in some rows; elsewhere it reads once, few, many or a size class.

D: TRBD2; J: TRBJ2-1; size: -; V: TRBV12-3/TRBV12-4; CDR3: CASRMVSRSSGGPSRYNEQFF; DNA: TGTGCCAGCAGGATGGTCTCACGGAGTAGCGGGGGGCCTTCCCGTTACAATGAGCAGTTCTTC
D: -; J: TRBJ2-7; size: -; V: TRBV7-7; CDR3: CASSLGDGSSYEQYF; DNA: TGTGCCAGCAGCTTAGGGGACGGGAGCTCCTACGAGCAGTACTTC
D: -; J: TRBJ2-1; size: -; V: TRBV20-1; CDR3: CSAPRVSGSSYNEQFF; DNA: TGCAGTGCCCCCCGAGTTAGCGGAAGCTCCTACAATGAGCAGTTCTTC
D: -; J: TRBJ2-7; size: few; V: TRBV11-2; CDR3: CASSLYGFAEYYEQYF; DNA: TGTGCCAGCAGCTTATACGGTTTCGCGGAATACTACGAGCAGTACTTC
D: -; J: TRBJ2-7; size: few; V: TRBV20-1; CDR3: CSARANSGSQYF; DNA: TGCAGTGCTAGGGCAAATTCGGGGTCCCAGTACTTC
D: -; J: TRBJ2-7; size: -; V: TRBV28; CDR3: CASSSRLGGQFYEQYF; DNA: TGTGCCAGCAGTTCACGTCTGGGCGGACAGTTCTACGAGCAGTACTTC
D: -; J: TRBJ1-2; size: -; V: TRBV18; CDR3: CASSPQGKDYGYTF; DNA: TGTGCCAGCTCACCACAGGGGAAAGACTATGGCTACACCTTC
D: -; J: TRBJ1-5; size: few; V: TRBV27; CDR3: CASSRNDGNQPQHF; DNA: TGTGCCAGCAGCCGTAATGACGGCAATCAGCCCCAGCATTTT
D: TRBD2; J: TRBJ2-3; size: -; V: TRBV5-1; CDR3: CASSSMLTSGSADTQYF; DNA: TGCGCCAGCAGCTCGATGCTAACTAGCGGGAGTGCAGATACGCAGTATTTT
D: -; J: TRBJ2-7; size: -; V: TRBV29-1; CDR3: CSAQVGRYPYEQYF; DNA: TGCAGCGCCCAAGTGGGGCGGTATCCCTACGAGCAGTACTTC
D: TRBD1; J: TRBJ1-1; size: few; V: TRBV9; CDR3: CASSVGQGANTEAFF; DNA: TGTGCCAGCAGCGTCGGACAGGGGGCGAACACTGAAGCTTTCTTT
D: TRBD1; J: TRBJ2-1; size: -; V: TRBV18; CDR3: CASSPMTGGGFDNEQFF; DNA: TGTGCCAGCTCACCCATGACAGGGGGCGGATTCGACAATGAGCAGTTCTTC
D: TRBD1; J: TRBJ1-5; size: few; V: TRBV7-9; CDR3: CASSLGGGEANQPQHF; DNA: TGTGCCAGCAGCTTAGGAGGGGGCGAAGCTAATCAGCCCCAGCATTTT
D: TRBD2; J: TRBJ2-1; size: few; V: TRBV9; CDR3: CASSAGTSGRNEQFF; DNA: TGTGCCAGCAGCGCAGGGACTAGCGGGAGGAATGAGCAGTTCTTC
D: -; J: TRBJ2-7; size: -; V: TRBV6-6; CDR3: CASSQNGVRQYF; DNA: TGTGCCAGCAGCCAGAACGGGGTACGGCAGTACTTC
D: -; J: TRBJ2-1; size: -; V: TRBV20-1; CDR3: CSATLRGVLSYNEQFF; DNA: TGCAGTGCTACCCTCAGGGGGGTGCTTTCCTACAATGAGCAGTTCTTC
D: TRBD1; J: TRBJ2-5; size: -; V: TRBV12-3/TRBV12-4; CDR3: CASSQSTGARVTQYF; DNA: TGTGCCAGCAGTCAATCGACAGGGGCAAGAGTGACCCAGTACTTC
D: -; J: TRBJ1-5; size: -; V: TRBV12-3/TRBV12-4; CDR3: CASSFGEGPQHF; DNA: TGTGCCAGCAGTTTTGGGGAGGGGCCCCAGCATTTT
D: -; J: TRBJ1-2; size: -; V: TRBV27; CDR3: CASSLSLDRWGFYGYTF; DNA: TGTGCCAGCAGTTTATCCCTAGACAGGTGGGGTTTCTATGGCTACACCTTC
D: TRBD1; J: TRBJ1-5; size: -; V: TRBV5-8; CDR3: CASSPGQGALQPQHF; DNA: TGTGCCAGCAGCCCTGGACAGGGGGCACTTCAGCCCCAGCATTTT
D: -; J: TRBJ2-5; size: few; V: TRBV7-9; CDR3: CASSREAVSETQYF; DNA: TGTGCCAGTTCGAGGGAAGCAGTCTCAGAGACCCAGTACTTC
D: TRBD1; J: TRBJ2-2; size: -; V: TRBV5-4; CDR3: CASTKGGTGKTGELFF; DNA: TGTGCCAGCACCAAGGGGGGGACAGGGAAGACCGGGGAGCTGTTTTTT
D: TRBD2; J: TRBJ2-3; size: few; V: TRBV2; CDR3: CASSDPTSGRADTQYF; DNA: TGTGCCAGCAGTGACCCGACTAGCGGGAGGGCGGATACGCAGTATTTT
D: -; J: TRBJ2-1; size: few; V: TRBV12-3/TRBV12-4; CDR3: CASSFGGTNYNEQFF; DNA: TGTGCCAGCAGTTTTGGGGGGACCAATTACAATGAGCAGTTCTTC
D: TRBD2; J: TRBJ2-7; size: -; V: TRBV2; CDR3: CASSGGLAGGPEYYEQYF; DNA: TGTGCCAGCAGTGGAGGACTAGCGGGAGGGCCGGAATACTACGAGCAGTACTTC
D: TRBD2; J: TRBJ2-5; size: many; V: TRBV7-2; CDR3: CASSPGQAGFGGETQYF; DNA: TGTGCCAGCAGCCCCGGTCAAGCGGGATTTGGGGGAGAGACCCAGTACTTC
D: -; J: TRBJ2-5; size: -; V: TRBV20-1; CDR3: CSARERGAPWAQYF; DNA: TGCAGTGCTAGAGAAAGGGGTGCTCCCTGGGCCCAGTACTTC
D: -; J: TRBJ2-3; size: -; V: TRBV2; CDR3: CASLHIEDHTDTQYF; DNA: TGTGCCAGCCTTCATATCGAGGACCACACAGATACGCAGTATTTT
D: -; J: TRBJ2-4; size: few; V: TRBV29-1; CDR3: CSVESEARDIQYF; DNA: TGCAGCGTTGAATCGGAGGCTAGGGACATTCAGTACTTC
D: TRBD1; J: TRBJ2-3; size: few; V: TRBV11-2; CDR3: CASSLGQSPTDTQYF; DNA: TGTGCCAGCAGCTTGGGACAGTCACCAACAGATACGCAGTATTTT
D: TRBD1; J: TRBJ2-7; size: -; V: TRBV12-3/TRBV12-4; CDR3: CASCLFSGTGGEQYF; DNA: TGTGCCAGCTGCCTATTCTCCGGGACAGGGGGCGAGCAGTACTTC
D: TRBD1; J: TRBJ2-2; size: -; V: TRBV10-3; CDR3: CAISRGDRPDTGELFF; DNA: TGTGCCATCAGTAGAGGGGACAGGCCTGACACCGGGGAGCTGTTTTTT
D: -; J: TRBJ2-5; size: many; V: TRBV24-1; CDR3: CATSALVGSQETQYF; DNA: TGTGCCACCAGCGCATTAGTAGGGTCCCAAGAGACCCAGTACTTC
D: -; J: TRBJ2-1; size: few; V: TRBV10-3; CDR3: CAISEARQGLGRNEQFF; DNA: TGTGCCATCAGTGAGGCCCGACAGGGCTTGGGGAGGAATGAGCAGTTCTTC
D: -; J: TRBJ2-3; size: many; V: TRBV29-1; CDR3: CSVEDSAKGTQYF; DNA: TGCAGCGTTGAAGACTCAGCGAAGGGTACGCAGTATTTT
D: -; J: TRBJ2-7; size: few; V: TRBV20-1; CDR3: CSARQSNSYEQYF; DNA: TGCAGTGCTAGACAAAGTAACTCCTACGAGCAGTACTTC
D: -; J: TRBJ2-7; size: -; V: TRBV20-1; CDR3: CSASRLEGNEQYF; DNA: TGCAGTGCTTCCCGACTAGAGGGGAACGAGCAGTACTTC
D: -; J: TRBJ1-6; size: many; V: TRBV28; CDR3: CASSLGRYNSPLHF; DNA: TGTGCCAGCAGTTTGGGACGGTATAATTCACCCCTCCACTTT
D: -; J: TRBJ2-7; size: few; V: TRBV7-9; CDR3: CASSPPWGEEQYF; DNA: TGTGCCAGCAGCCCCCCGTGGGGGGAGGAGCAGTACTTC
D: -; J: TRBJ1-6; size: -; V: TRBV28; CDR3: CATKRAPNYNSPLHF; DNA: TGTGCCACTAAAAGGGCCCCGAATTATAATTCACCCCTCCACTTT
D: -; J: TRBJ2-7; size: -; V: TRBV27; CDR3: CASSLFAGAPYEQYF; DNA: TGTGCCAGCAGTTTATTCGCAGGGGCGCCCTACGAGCAGTACTTC
D: TRBD2; J: TRBJ2-1; size: -; V: TRBV28; CDR3: CASSPPLAGVSEQFF; DNA: TGTGCCAGCAGCCCTCCGCTAGCGGGGGTGTCTGAGCAGTTCTTC
D: -; J: TRBJ2-6; size: few; V: TRBV11-2; CDR3: CASSLRAAGANVLTF; DNA: TGTGCCAGCAGCTTGCGGGCGGCTGGGGCCAACGTCCTGACTTTC
D: TRBD2; J: TRBJ2-1; size: -; V: TRBV12-3/TRBV12-4; CDR3: CASSLGAGGTYNEQFF; DNA: TGTGCCAGCAGTTTAGGAGCGGGGGGCACCTACAATGAGCAGTTCTTC
D: -; J: TRBJ2-1; size: many; V: TRBV20-1; CDR3: CSATLAKVLSYNEQFF; DNA: TGCAGTGCTACTTTAGCGAAGGTCCTCTCCTACAATGAGCAGTTCTTC
D: TRBD2; J: TRBJ2-1; size: -; V: TRBV5-1; CDR3: CASSLGTSGGIGYNEQFF; DNA: TGCGCCAGCAGCTTGGGTACTAGCGGGGGGATTGGCTACAATGAGCAGTTCTTC
D: TRBD1; J: TRBJ2-1; size: many; V: TRBV10-3; CDR3: CAISGGQGHFDEQFF; DNA: TGTGCCATCAGTGGAGGACAGGGACATTTTGATGAGCAGTTCTTC
D: TRBD2; J: TRBJ2-3; size: many; V: TRBV6-5; CDR3: CASSYRLAGGRTDTQYF; DNA: TGTGCCAGCAGTTACAGACTAGCGGGGGGCCGCACAGATACGCAGTATTTT
D: -; J: TRBJ1-4; size: few; V: TRBV12-3/TRBV12-4; CDR3: CASSFAGEKLFF; DNA: TGTGCCAGCAGTTTTGCAGGGGAAAAACTGTTTTTT
D: TRBD2; J: TRBJ2-1; size: few; V: TRBV5-1; CDR3: CASSFGLAGPSYNEQFF; DNA: TGCGCCAGCAGCTTTGGACTAGCGGGACCATCCTACAATGAGCAGTTCTTC
D: -; J: TRBJ2-5; size: few; V: TRBV12-3/TRBV12-4; CDR3: CASSSGQLSVQTQYF; DNA: TGTGCCAGCAGTTCCGGACAGTTGTCGGTCCAGACCCAGTACTTC
D: -; J: TRBJ2-5; size: -; V: TRBV5-1; CDR3: CASSFLAGPVDQYF; DNA: TGCGCCAGCAGCTTTTTGGCAGGGCCGGTCGACCAGTACTTC
D: -; J: TRBJ2-7; size: -; V: TRBV12-3/TRBV12-4; CDR3: CASSAGRRLFSYEQYF; DNA: TGTGCCAGCAGTGCCGGACGGCGACTCTTCTCCTACGAGCAGTACTTC
D: -; J: TRBJ1-1; size: -; V: TRBV10-2; CDR3: CASSEGLTEAFF; DNA: TGCGCCAGCAGTGAAGGTTTAACTGAAGCTTTCTTT
D: TRBD1; J: TRBJ2-3; size: -; V: TRBV7-2; CDR3: CASSSQGRPQYF; DNA: TGTGCCAGCAGCTCACAGGGGCGCCCGCAGTATTTT
D: TRBD1; J: TRBJ2-1; size: many; V: TRBV12-3/TRBV12-4; CDR3: CASSFSGQGLNEQFF; DNA: TGTGCCAGCAGTTTCTCGGGACAGGGGTTGAATGAGCAGTTCTTC
D: -; J: TRBJ2-7; size: few; V: TRBV7-9; CDR3: CASAGESYEQYF; DNA: TGTGCCAGCGCAGGAGAGTCCTACGAGCAGTACTTC
D: -; J: TRBJ2-5; size: once; V: TRBV6-5; CDR3: CASSYSHPRMKETQYF; DNA: TGTGCCAGCAGTTACTCGCACCCGCGTATGAAAGAGACCCAGTACTTC
D: -; J: TRBJ2-3; size: -; V: TRBV28; CDR3: CASSFGYLGDRGTDTQYF; DNA: TGTGCCAGCAGTTTTGGTTATTTGGGGGATCGAGGCACAGATACGCAGTATTTT
D: -; J: TRBJ2-7; size: many; V: TRBV12-3/TRBV12-4; CDR3: CASSSLNEQYF; DNA: TGTGCCAGCAGTTCCCTGAACGAGCAGTACTTC